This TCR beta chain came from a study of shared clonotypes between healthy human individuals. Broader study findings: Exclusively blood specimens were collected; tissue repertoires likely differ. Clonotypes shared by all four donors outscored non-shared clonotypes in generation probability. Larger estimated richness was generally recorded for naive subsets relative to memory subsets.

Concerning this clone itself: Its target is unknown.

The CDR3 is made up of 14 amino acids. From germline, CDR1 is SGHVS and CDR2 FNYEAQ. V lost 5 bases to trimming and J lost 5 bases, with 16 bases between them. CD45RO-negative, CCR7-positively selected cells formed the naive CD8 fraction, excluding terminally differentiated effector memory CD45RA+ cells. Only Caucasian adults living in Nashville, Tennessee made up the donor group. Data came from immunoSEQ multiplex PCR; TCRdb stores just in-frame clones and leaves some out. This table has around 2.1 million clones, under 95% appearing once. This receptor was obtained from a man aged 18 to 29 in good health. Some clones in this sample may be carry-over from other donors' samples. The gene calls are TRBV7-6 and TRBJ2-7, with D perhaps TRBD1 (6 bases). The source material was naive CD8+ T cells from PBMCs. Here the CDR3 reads CASSPGTTIDEQYF. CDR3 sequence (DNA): TGTGCCAGCAGCCCCGGGACAACGATCGACGAGCAGTACTTC. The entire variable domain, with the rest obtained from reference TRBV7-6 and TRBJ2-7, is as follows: GAGVSQSPRYKVTKRGQDVALRCDPISGHVSLYWYRQALGQGPEFLTYFNYEAQQDKSGLPNDRFSAERPEGSISTLTIQRTEQRDSAMYRCASSPGTTIDEQYFGPGTRLTVT.